Following are 21 T cell receptor beta chains from one sample sequenced in a study of blood T cell repertoires in COVID-19. The assay was immunoSEQ multiplex PCR, and TCRdb's table has in-frame clones only and misses some. Found here are hundreds of thousands of clones, 88% of them singletons; the top ten hold 6% to 8.5%. Sequenced: peripheral blood. The receptors stem from a woman between 65 and 79 years old with COVID-19, enrolled during active disease.

CDR3 loop: CASSFHRDGYTF. CDR3 DNA: TGTGCCAGTAGTTTTCACAGGGATGGCTACACCTTC. This sequence joins TRBV19 and TRBJ1-2; a weak D match, TRBD1 (6 bases). Germline loops: CDR1 LNHDA, CDR2 SQIVND (reference sequence). V was cut by 5 bases and J by 6 bases, with 10 bases left in between. The CDR3 consists of 12 residues.

As regards this clone: The sample contains more than one DNA sequence encoding this CDR3. The rearrangement links TRBV24-1 to TRBJ2-7, with D uncertain. V lost 9 bases and J lost 0, with 11 bases in between. The CDR3 runs to 13 residues. Germline values: CDR1 KGHDR, CDR2 SFDVKD. The CDR3 loop reads CATSGAGSYEQYF. As DNA, the CDR3 is TGTGCCACCTCAGGCGCAGGCTCCTACGAGCAGTACTTC.

This rearrangement joins TRBV12-5 to TRBJ1-1, with 7 bases matching TRBD1. The CDR3 covers 16 residues. After removal of 4 bases from V and 5 bases from J, the junction contained 13 bases not matched to a gene. Per germline, CDR1 LGHNT and CDR2 FRNRAP. The CDR3, as DNA: TGTGCTAGTGGTTCGAATTTCCTGACAGGGAGGACTGAAGCTTTCTTT. This encodes CASGSNFLTGRTEAFF.

The chain has TRBV19 and TRBJ1-4; the match to TRBD1 covers 7 bases. CDR1 is LNHDA, CDR2 SQIVND, per germline (reference sequence). This CDR3 contains 15 residues. Unmatched junction bases numbered 12, after V lost 6 bases and J lost 8 bases. The CDR3 nucleotides read TGTGCCAGTAGGCCCGCAGGGACAGTCAGGGAAAAACTGTTTTTT. Its translation: CASRPAGTVREKLFF.

The chain employs TRBV10-2 and TRBJ2-1, with 10 bases identical to TRBD1. The junction had 5 bases not matched to a gene; V was cut back by 7 bases and J by 2 bases. CDR1 is WSHSY and CDR2 is SAAADI in the germline V gene. The length of the CDR3 is 15 residues. The CDR3 loop reads CASTPGTGAYNEQFF. The CDR3 bases are TGCGCCAGCACCCCCGGGACAGGGGCCTACAATGAGCAGTTCTTC.

This sequence joins TRBV27 and TRBJ1-2; 7 positions match TRBD1. The CDR3 is made up of 12 amino acids. V shed 4 bases, J shed 7 bases, and the junction held 3 bases outside the gene matches. CDR1 and CDR2 from the germline V gene are MNHEY and SMNVEV (reference sequence). Here the CDR3 DNA reads TGTGCCAGCAGTTCAGGGGGAAGTGGCTACACCTTC. Its protein is CASSSGGSGYTF.

J is TRBJ1-2 and V is TRBV18; D is unclear. CDR3 length: 12 amino acids. V was clipped by 2 bases and J by 7 bases, with 8 bases between them. CDR1 and CDR2 (germline): KGHSH, LQKENI. CDR3: CASSPREGGYTF. The CDR3 nucleotides are TGTGCCAGCTCACCAAGGGAGGGTGGCTACACCTTC.

The rearrangement links TRBV30 to TRBJ1-5, with D unclear. V was trimmed by 2 bases and J by 0 bases, leaving 8 bases between them. This CDR3 region has 14 residues. CDR1 and CDR2 from the germline V gene are GTSNPN and SVGIG (reference sequence). The CDR3 loop reads CAWSQDNSNQPQHF. The DNA of the CDR3 is TGTGCCTGGAGTCAGGATAATAGCAATCAGCCCCAGCATTTT.

The chain combines TRBV7-2 with TRBJ1-2, with a possible D match to TRBD1 (6 bases). CDR3 size: 14 residues. V was clipped by 4 bases and J by 4 bases, with 13 bases between them. Germline CDR1 SGHTA, CDR2 FQGNSA. The CDR3 nucleotides read TGTGCCAGCAGCTCCTCTGGACAGAGCTATGGCTACACCTTC. Amino acids: CASSSSGQSYGYTF.

The chain combines TRBV11-2 with TRBJ1-2; 9 positions agree with TRBD1. CDR1 and CDR2 (germline): SGHAT, FQNNGV. V shed 7 bases and J 8 bases; nucleotides not matched to a gene: 8. CDR3 length: 13 amino acids. The CDR3 reads CASKNTGGDGYTF. The CDR3 coding sequence is TGTGCCAGCAAGAATACAGGGGGCGACGGCTACACCTTC.

This clone occurred once. CDR3 coding DNA: TGCGCCAGCAGCCTGGACAGGGGTGTAGGGACCCAGTACTTC. This translates into CASSLDRGVGTQYF. The genes are TRBV5-1 and TRBJ2-5, with 9 bases fitting TRBD1. This CDR3 comprises 14 residues. V shed 4 bases and J 7 bases; nucleotides not matched to a gene: 8. Germline loops: CDR1 SGHRS, CDR2 YFSETQ.

The chain uses TRBV29-1 and TRBJ1-2; D is ambiguous. Germline V lookup: CDR1 SQVTM, CDR2 ANQGSEA. The CDR3 is 12 amino acids. V lost 4 bases and J 4 bases, leaving 10 bases between the germline ends. The CDR3 loop reads CSVVGGIYGYTF. CDR3 in DNA: TGCAGCGTTGTGGGAGGGATCTATGGCTACACCTTC.

This chain connects TRBV27 to TRBJ1-1, with no clear D. The CDR3 is made up of 12 amino acids. Deletions cut 5 bases from V and 1 base from J, with 5 bases between. CDR1 is MNHEY and CDR2 is SMNVEV in the germline V gene (reference sequence). The CDR3 protein is CASSKRNTEAFF. CDR3 coding DNA: TGTGCCAGCAGTAAGAGGAACACTGAAGCTTTCTTT.

The V and J genes are TRBV14 and TRBJ2-6; possibly TRBD1 for D (6 bases). The CDR3 runs to 16 residues. Per the germline V gene, CDR1 is SGHDN and CDR2 is FVKESK. The ends were cut back, 3 bases at V and 5 bases at J, with 14 bases in the middle. CDR3 nucleotides: TGTGCCAGCAGCCACTCAGGGGTGGGTAGGGCCAACGTCCTGACTTTC. Its protein product is CASSHSGVGRANVLTF.

This rearrangement joins TRBV4-3 to TRBJ1-4; perhaps TRBD1 as D (5 bases). There are 15 residues in the CDR3. V dropped 0 bases and J dropped 5 bases, with 10 bases sitting between them. CDR1 and CDR2 from the germline V gene are LGHNA and YSLEER. This CDR3 is CASSQDAQGNEKLFF. CDR3 sequence (DNA): TGCGCCAGCAGCCAAGATGCTCAGGGCAATGAAAAACTGTTTTTT.

J is TRBJ1-2 and V is TRBV18; 9 nucleotides align to TRBD1. Trimming at V came to 3 bases and at J to 2 bases, leaving 7 bases not matched to a gene. Germline V gene data show CDR1 as KGHSH and CDR2 as LQKENI. The CDR3 runs to 16 residues. The CDR3 DNA reads TGTGCCAGCTCACCTGCCGGGACAGGGCCCAACTATGGCTACACCTTC. Protein: CASSPAGTGPNYGYTF.

The chain links TRBV5-6 to TRBJ2-3; 8 positions match TRBD2. V lost 2 bases, J lost 5 bases, and 13 bases stayed unmatched. This CDR3 is 17 amino acids long. CDR1 and CDR2 from the germline V gene are SGHDT and YYEEEE. CDR3 loop: CASSFLSGGRGIDTQYF. CDR3 nucleotides: TGTGCCAGCAGCTTTCTGAGCGGGGGCCGGGGAATAGATACGCAGTATTTT.

The sample holds one count of this clone. The chain couples TRBV7-2 to TRBJ2-1; 7 bases are a match to TRBD2. Germline lookup yields CDR1 SGHTA and CDR2 FQGNSA. J lost 2 bases, V lost 4 bases, and 5 bases had no gene match. The CDR3 has 15 amino acids. The CDR3 reads CASSYTGTTYNEQFF. Here the CDR3 DNA reads TGTGCCAGCAGCTATACCGGGACTACCTACAATGAGCAGTTCTTC.

The chain has TRBV12-3 or TRBV12-4 and TRBJ1-1; tentative D call: TRBD1 (6 bases). The CDR3 spans 12 residues. Trimming pared 9 bases from V and 5 bases from J, leaving 13 bases between. In DNA, the CDR3 is TGTGCCAGTAGAGGGGGAACGACTGAAGCTTTCTTT. Translated, it gives CASRGGTTEAFF.

This rearrangement joins TRBV7-9 to TRBJ2-3; TRBD1 matches at 7 bases. This CDR3 region has 17 residues. CDR1 SEHNR and CDR2 FQNEAQ come from the germline V gene (reference sequence). With 2 bases clipped from V and 3 bases from J, the junction kept 11 bases outside the gene matches. The CDR3 protein is CASSLPRDSLPTDTQYF. The CDR3, as DNA: TGTGCCAGCAGCTTACCCCGGGACAGCCTTCCAACAGATACGCAGTATTTT.

The count of this clone is one. This chain uses TRBV5-1 with TRBJ2-3, with a tentative D call TRBD1 (5 bases). With 0 bases removed from V and 6 bases from J, the gap between germline ends came to 11 bases. Germline V gene data show CDR1 as SGHRS and CDR2 as YFSETQ. The CDR3 has 14 amino acids. The CDR3: CASSLGAQVDTQYF. For the CDR3, the DNA is TGCGCCAGCAGCTTGGGGGCACAGGTGGATACGCAGTATTTT.